This T cell receptor (beta chain) was recovered during a study of blood T cell repertoires in COVID-19. In the source study's methods: Amplification from reference gene primers served as the basis for estimated nucleated cell counts. Clones were read by immunoSEQ multiplex PCR, and TCRdb kept only the in-frame ones, dropping some. V, J and clone size are taken as reported in that table, and D and trimming were inferred from the DNA itself. The sample includes 25,000 or so clones, 80% to 90% of them seen just once. CDR1 and CDR2 (germline): MDHEN, SYDVKM. CDR3 length equals 15 residues. V shed 4 bases, J shed 3 bases, and the junction held 2 bases outside the gene matches. This clone was seen a few times.

The chain combines TRBV28 with TRBJ2-7; 14 positions match TRBD2. Material: peripheral blood. The clonotype was recovered from a man between 65 and 79 years old in a cohort sampled during active COVID-19. CDR3 sequence reads: CASSWTSGGLYEQYF. CDR3 in DNA: TGTGCCAGCAGTTGGACTAGCGGGGGGCTCTACGAGCAGTACTTC. Supplemented by reference TRBV28 and TRBJ2-7, the full variable domain reads DVKVTQSSRYLVKRTGEKVFLECVQDMDHENMFWYRQDPGLGLRLIYFSYDVKMKEKGDIPEGYSVSREKKERFSLILESASTNQTSMYLCASSWTSGGLYEQYFGPGTRLTVT.